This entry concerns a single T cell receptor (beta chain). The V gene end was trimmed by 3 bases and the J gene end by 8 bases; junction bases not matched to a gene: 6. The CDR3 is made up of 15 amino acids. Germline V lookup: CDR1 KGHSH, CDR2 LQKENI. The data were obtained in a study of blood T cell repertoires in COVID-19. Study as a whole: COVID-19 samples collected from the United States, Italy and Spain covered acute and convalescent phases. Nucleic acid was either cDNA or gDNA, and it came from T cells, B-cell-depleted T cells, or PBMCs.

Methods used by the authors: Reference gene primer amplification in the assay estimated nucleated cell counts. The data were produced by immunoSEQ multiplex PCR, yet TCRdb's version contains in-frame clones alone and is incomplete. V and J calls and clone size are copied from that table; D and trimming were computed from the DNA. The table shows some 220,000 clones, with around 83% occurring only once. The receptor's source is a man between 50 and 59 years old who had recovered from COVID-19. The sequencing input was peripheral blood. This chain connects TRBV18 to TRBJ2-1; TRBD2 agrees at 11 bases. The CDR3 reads CASSPPLAGADEQFF. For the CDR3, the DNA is TGTGCCAGCTCACCGCCACTAGCGGGAGCGGATGAGCAGTTCTTC.